This T cell receptor (beta chain) appears in the sequencing data of a study of cytomegalovirus exposure and HLA in healthy donors (TCRdb year 2017). Regarding the complete study: An earlier analysis of approximately 640 of the donors reported approximately 270 Gb of sequence data and some 100 million unique TCR beta sequences from some 180 million T cells. An early release that covered some 630 HLA-typed donors contained about 300 gigabases of sequencing data and tens of millions of unique TCR sequences. Of the approximately 400 genotyped donors, over 65% fell in the genetic ancestry cluster associated with self-reported Caucasian donors. The study aimed to test whether signatures of past pathogen exposure could be identified by cataloging public T cell receptors. The T cell repertoires of some 700 subjects were profiled by immunosequencing and related to cytomegalovirus serostatus. Along with the roughly 700-subject first cohort, a separate validation cohort of over a hundred different subjects was used. To predict cytomegalovirus infection status, the study brought together high-throughput TCR immunosequencing, statistical association of individual TCRs with disease status, and machine learning. In a later analysis, previously published TCR beta repertoires from roughly 710 donors were re-analyzed and high-resolution HLA genotyping was added so that TCR occurrence patterns could be studied. In the later analysis, no new phenotypic data were used to find candidate immune exposures; instead, reliance was placed on TCR beta sequences and their occurrence across donors. An earlier analysis of 587 of the donors used high-throughput TCR beta sequencing to judge whether each TCR beta V gene segment behaved as functional or pseudogenic. Donor age, sex, ethnicity and CMV serostatus were compiled together with the repertoire data. Genome-wide SNP genotypes for about 65% of the 666 donors were used in a later genetic analysis, which treated that subset as a discovery cohort. All discovery cohort repertoires had been generated using a single sequencing platform. Class I and class II HLA loci were covered by the typing at four-digit resolution. The number of typed donors differed by locus: about 629-630 for A, B, C, DRB1 and DQB1; 500 to 550 for DQA1; about 600 for DPA1; and about 470 for DPB1. Four to six DR-DQ haplotypes were handled as single units for association and clustering, since linkage in the cohort was strong. Among about 370 genotyped donors of the cohort, an average of approximately 240,000 unique TCR beta nucleotide sequences was sequenced per donor, of which approximately 18% were non-productive.

The receptor library was made with the immunoSEQ multiplex PCR assay. A mixture of 60 forward primers for TCR Vbeta segments and 13 reverse primers for TCR Jbeta segments was used in the multiplex PCR. A multiplex PCR assay on genomic DNA amplified the CDR3 region of rearranged TCR beta genes. On the Illumina HiSeq System, the amplified TCR beta libraries were sequenced as 87-base-pair reads. The paper's data handling went like this. A later analysis counted 75 million to 100 million unique TCR beta chains across the 650 to 700 repertoires, and around 9.9 million of these chains were shared by at least two donors. To remove PCR and sequencing errors, raw reads were error-corrected and collapsed into unique sequences using a nearest-neighbor algorithm that merged closely related sequences. To assign V, D and J gene segments, CDR3 sequences were aligned to IMGT reference sequences. For a sequence to be retained, a match of at least six nucleotides was required to both a V gene segment and a J gene segment. A rearrangement counted as productive if the CDR3 had no stop codons and remained in frame with V and J, and every other rearrangement counted as non-productive. Following IMGT convention, CDR3 was defined as the stretch from the second conserved V-encoded cysteine up to the conserved J-encoded phenylalanine. Sequences without an unambiguous match to a single V gene segment were excluded from the earlier analysis of almost 600 of the donors. An earlier analysis of some 500 of the donors classified V segments as functional when productive rearrangements were above 56.7% and as segregating when the standard deviation between donors was above 5%. A statistical classification framework was developed to diagnose cytomegalovirus status using the catalog of TCR beta chain sequences. V and J gene assignment, in a later analysis, came from comparing TCR nucleotide sequences with IMGT/GENE-DB human TR gene sequences. A later analysis assigned CDR3 sequences and most-parsimonious VDJ recombination scenarios with the TCRdist pipeline. A later analysis defined each TCR beta chain by its CDR3 amino acid sequence plus V-gene family, and excluded reads lacking a unique V-gene family. In a later analysis, approximately 640 highly shared, low-generation-probability nucleotide sequences were removed to address suspected cross-contamination and a sequencing artifact. A later analysis calculated a clonal expansion index for each public chain from normalized within-repertoire ranks of inferred template counts. Generation probabilities in a later analysis came from a VDJ recombination model fitted to out-of-frame rearrangements, and those results were checked against IGoR. In a later analysis, TCR-TCR, TCR-HLA and TCR-CMV co-occurrence was scored with hypergeometric tests, and a repertoire-size bias correction was applied to TCR pairs. False discovery rates were estimated in a later analysis by permuting HLA or CMV assignments 20 times. In a later analysis, co-occurring TCRs were grouped using DBSCAN, with TCRdist sequence similarity added in when clustering inside HLA-allele-positive subsets. For co-occurrence clustering, repertoires with fewer than 30,000 or more than 120,000 public chains were excluded, along with about five repertoires with anomalous nucleotide sharing. Drawn from immuneACCESS, this table holds only the in-frame rearrangements with V and J called that TCRdb kept. Clones are partly lost; checked studies trace under half to an unresolved V gene and leave the rest unexplained. The V and J calls and clone size were taken over from that table, and D and trimming were inferred from the DNA. This sample has 50,000 to 70,000 clones in its table, and less than 70% of those were observed once. The ten most abundant clones make up approximately 2.6% of the sample.

A remark on this clone: It lacks a known antigen. No much larger clone is present one base from it, and per-base qualities are unavailable.

Measured from the cysteine to the phenylalanine, the CDR3 is 16 residues long. Here the CDR3 DNA is all that survives: 48 bases in frame from base 1. Trimming removed 7 bases from V and 3 bases from J; the gene matches leave 10 bases unexplained. The germline V gene encodes CDR1 SNHLY and CDR2 FYNNEI. Study-wide conclusions, independent of this receptor: While some public TCRs were present in many individuals, most TCR sequences turned up only very rarely across donors. At a false discovery rate of 0.05, a later analysis linked fewer than 20,000 TCR beta sequences to specific HLA alleles. A further reported finding was that TCR beta sequences accurately predicted the HLA-A and HLA-B alleles for most subjects in the first cohort. The sequencing pipeline was judged likely to have produced a cluster of highly shared sequence variants as a technical artifact. According to a later analysis, most CMV-associated TCR beta chains appeared to be HLA-restricted, and the HLA associations seemed to be driven largely by CMV exposure. Roughly 15 rarely observed V segments, including chromosome 9 orphons, were excluded from the earlier analysis of 550 to 700 of the donors because counts were too low. A later analysis reported that several top co-occurrence clusters appeared linked to parvovirus B19, influenza, CMV and Epstein-Barr virus. In a later analysis, HLA-associated TCR beta chains showed more clonal expansion and lower generation probabilities than non-associated chains that were equally common. Broadly in line with IMGT annotations, most TCR beta V segments showed up in productive rearrangements about 87% or about 30% of the time in an earlier analysis of approximately 640 of the donors. In a later analysis, the rate of TCR association differed among HLA loci, with DRB1 alleles having the most associated TCRs and HLA-C alleles having the fewest. In a later genetic analysis, fewer N-insertions in productive TCRs were reported among donors in an Asian-associated ancestry cluster than the approximately 710-donor mean. Some IMGT-functional V segments, including TRBV6-2 and TRBV6-3, could not be told apart with the 87-base-pair reads, so those segments were excluded. The authors suggested that the approach could potentially be extended to other disease states and immunological phenotypes. The classifier was reported to diagnose cytomegalovirus status with high specificity and sensitivity in both the original cohort and the validation cohort. Assigning TCR associations to individual alleles was difficult when HLA alleles, especially DR and DQ, strongly co-occurred. Only TCR beta chains were sequenced in this cohort, and the absence of alpha or paired-chain data limited detectable features. The presence/absence analyses assumed that sequencing depth was roughly uniform across donors, and that assumption may not be true. A few of the identified cytomegalovirus-associated TCR beta chains were confirmed in vitro to be specific for cytomegalovirus antigens. In the study, approximately 160 TCR beta chains were listed as associated with cytomegalovirus. Linkage disequilibrium might explain the correlated functional status among segregating V segments, but an unknown experimental factor could not be ruled out. HLA typing was unavailable for some donors at each locus, so association tests used only the typed subset. CMV serostatus was the only immune exposure information available for the cohort. An association between a missense DCLRE1C variant and V-gene and J-gene trimming of TCR beta chains was found in a later genetic analysis and replicated in an independent cohort.

The cohort comprised 550 to 700 healthy bone marrow donors. Cohort members were all nominally healthy when sampled, although unrecorded immune exposures were likely present. The donor tested CMV seronegative, placing the donor among the 350 to 400 seronegative members of the cohort. A peripheral blood sample was collected from each donor, and TCR beta sequencing was performed on peripheral blood mononuclear cells. The Qiagen DNeasy Blood Extraction Kit was used to extract genomic DNA from the blood cell samples. The chain is made from TRBV2 and TRBJ2-2, and 8 junctional nucleotides match TRBD1. The clonotype comes from a man aged 30 to 39 in good health and CMV-seronegative. Sequencing input: PBMCs. The CDR3 is CASTLTGGRYTGELFF. The bases are TGTGCCAGCACCCTTACAGGGGGTCGGTACACCGGGGAGCTGTTTTTT.